This T cell receptor (beta chain) originates from a study of cytomegalovirus exposure and HLA in healthy donors. It was with 60 Vbeta and 13 Jbeta primers that the PCR ran. Repertoires were generated with immunoSEQ multiplex PCR, while TCRdb's copy carries only in-frame clones and drops some. The sample carries approximately 200,000 clones, approximately 80% recorded once. As concerns this clone: Antigen specificity is unknown.

The CDR3 spans 14 residues. CDR1 is LGHNA, CDR2 YSLEER, per germline. Trimming took 4 bases from V and 5 from J; bases not matched to a gene: 2. General observations from the study: The study recorded 160 or so TCR beta chains that were cytomegalovirus-associated. The likely origin of a cluster of highly shared sequence variants was a sequencing artifact. The authors later found most CMV-associated TCR beta chains appeared HLA-restricted.

The receptor comes from a girl aged 10 to 17 in good health and CMV-seronegative. V gene TRBV4-3 combines with J gene TRBJ2-5, with TRBD2 identical over 12 bases. The specimen was PBMCs. The DNA of the CDR3 is TGCGCCAGCAGCCGGGGACTAGCGGGTGAGACCCAGTACTTC. It is translated as CASSRGLAGETQYF.